Below, one TCR beta chain is given with its context. These data originate in a study of CD8 T cells in Susac syndrome. An amount of RNA that ranged from roughly 0.5 to 1 ug was reverse transcribed with random hexamers. TCRdb reprocessed the immunoSEQ multiplex PCR reads via MiXCR and lists one record per CDR3 protein. Seen here are about 190,000 distinct CDR3 sequences, 95% observed once, and the top ten hold approximately 0.15%. V dropped 0 bases and J dropped 1 base, with 15 bases sitting between them. The germline V gene has CDR1 SEHNR and CDR2 FQNEAQ (reference sequence). The CDR3 is 17 amino acids.

Sequenced input: CD8+ T cells from PBMCs. This receptor was obtained from a human donor with Susac syndrome. The chain joins TRBV7-9 to TRBJ1-1; D gene ambiguous. The CDR3 DNA sequence: TGTGCCAGCAGCTTAGCTTCGCAGGAACAAGGGAACACTGAAGCTTTCTTT. It encodes CASSLASQEQGNTEAFF. The full variable domain, rest sourced from reference TRBV7-9 and TRBJ1-1, is DTGVSQNPRHKITKRGQNVTFRCDPISEHNRLYWYRQTLGQGPEFLTYFQNEAQLEKSRLLSDRFSAERPKGSFSTLEIQRTEQGDSAMYLCASSLASQEQGNTEAFFGQGTRLTVV.